This T cell receptor beta chain was retrieved from a study of blood T cells in healthy people across ages. Study-wide findings and caveats: Versus aged donors, long-lived donors had higher diversity and more naive CD4+ cells.

With regard to this clonotype: Its specificity is unknown.

This CDR3 is 15 amino acids long. Germline CDR1 SGHAT, CDR2 FQNNGV. The V gene end was trimmed by 3 bases and the J gene end by 4 bases; junction bases not matched to a gene: 6. Then a second PCR, running roughly 7 to 11 cycles, was carried out with a sample-barcoded 5' primer and a J-beta primer mix. TCRdb reanalysed the 5' RACE reads using MiXCR and keeps one entry per CDR3 protein. The table includes roughly 1,300,000 distinct CDR3 sequences, 59% detected once. Isolation yielded PBMCs, at least 7 million per sample, in every case. This rearrangement joins TRBV11-2 to TRBJ1-1, with 9 nucleotides matching TRBD1. The receptor comes from a young man in good health. The sample was blood. The CDR3 is CASSFGTGTSTEAFF. The CDR3, as DNA: TGTGCCAGCAGCTTCGGGACAGGGACGAGCACTGAAGCTTTCTTT.